The 16 T cell receptor beta chains presented below share a single source sample, sequenced in a study of shared clonotypes between healthy human individuals. The repertoire was sequenced with immunoSEQ multiplex PCR; TCRdb's copy has only in-frame clones and lacks some. The sample has millions of clones, around 94% seen once; the top ten hold 0.13% to 0.15%. The sample was naive CD4+ T cells sorted from blood. Documented subset: CD45RA+ positively selected. These receptors all stem from a man aged 18 to 30 in good health.

The rearrangement links TRBV27 to TRBJ2-7, with 7 bases aligning to TRBD2. Per germline, CDR1 MNHEY and CDR2 SMNVEV (reference sequence). Trimming removed 3 bases from V and 2 bases from J; junction bases left unmatched: 7. This CDR3 is 15 amino acids long. The CDR3, as DNA: TGTGCCAGCAGTTTTAGTGGGGGGGACCCCTACGAGCAGTACTTC. As protein: CASSFSGGDPYEQYF.

The rearrangement uses TRBV4-1 and TRBJ2-5, with TRBD1 identical over 7 bases. Germline lookup yields CDR1 MGHRA and CDR2 YSYEKL. CDR3 length equals 14 residues. Losses at the gene ends were 6 bases for V and 2 bases for J; bases not matched to a gene: 6. The CDR3 here is CASRQTGLQETQYF. CDR3 bases: TGCGCCAGCAGGCAGACAGGGCTGCAAGAGACCCAGTACTTC.

The chain recombines TRBV5-1 with TRBJ2-2; possibly TRBD1 or TRBD2 for D (6 bases each). This CDR3 comprises 14 residues. CDR1 is SGHRS, CDR2 YFSETQ, per germline. The V end lost 1 base, the J end lost 7 bases, and 11 bases lay between the germline ends. This CDR3 reads CASSLTGANGELFF. In DNA, the CDR3 is TGCGCCAGCAGCTTGACGGGGGCGAACGGGGAGCTGTTTTTT.

The CDR3 loop reads CASSVDEGFYNEQFF. For the CDR3, the DNA is TGTGCCAGCAGCGTAGACGAGGGATTCTACAATGAGCAGTTCTTC. The V and J genes are TRBV9 and TRBJ2-1; D perhaps matches TRBD2 (5 bases). The germline gives CDR1 SGDLS, CDR2 YYNGEE. Trimming removed 0 bases at V and 3 bases at J, with 10 bases between. The length of the CDR3 is 15 residues. Full variable domain (remainder filled in from reference TRBV9 and TRBJ2-1): DSGVTQTPKHLITATGQRVTLRCSPRSGDLSVYWYQQSLDQGLQFLIQYYNGEERAKGNILERFSAQQFPDLHSELNLSSLELGDSALYFCASSVDEGFYNEQFFGPGTRLTVL.

The V gene is TRBV30, the J gene TRBJ1-6; no definite D call. V was trimmed by 2 bases and J by 1 base, leaving 9 bases between them. CDR3 length: 15 amino acids. Germline-derived CDR1 and CDR2 are GTSNPN and SVGIG (reference sequence). The CDR3 DNA sequence: TGTGCCTGGAGTCTTCAAAGGTCCTATAATTCACCCCTCCACTTT. Translation: CAWSLQRSYNSPLHF. The full variable domain, completed using reference TRBV30 and TRBJ1-6, is SQTIHQWPATLVQPVGSPLSLECTVEGTSNPNLYWYRQAAGRGLQLLFYSVGIGQISSEVPQNLSASRPQDRQFILSSKKLLLSDSGFYLCAWSLQRSYNSPLHFGNGTRLTVT.

CDR3 DNA: TGTGCCAGCAGTTACGGCCGGGGGTCCACCGGGGAGCTGTTTTTT. It yields the protein CASSYGRGSTGELFF. The V gene is TRBV6-6, the J gene TRBJ2-2, with D perhaps TRBD2 (6 bases). V gave up 2 bases and J gave up 4 bases, with 11 bases separating them. The CDR3 runs to 15 residues. Germline V lookup: CDR1 MNHNY, CDR2 SVGAGI (reference sequence).

The rearrangement links TRBV11-2 to TRBJ1-2; a weak D match, TRBD1 (6 bases). This CDR3 has 15 amino acids. Trimming stripped 0 bases from V and 3 bases from J, with 11 bases between. The germline gives CDR1 SGHAT, CDR2 FQNNGV. The CDR3 is CASSLDTTGYYGYTF. The CDR3, as DNA: TGTGCCAGCAGCTTAGATACAACAGGGTACTATGGCTACACCTTC. The whole variable domain, filled in from reference TRBV11-2 and TRBJ1-2, reads EAGVAQSPRYKIIEKRQSVAFWCNPISGHATLYWYQQILGQGPKLLIQFQNNGVVDDSQLPKDRFSAERLKGVDSTLKIQPAKLEDSAVYLCASSLDTTGYYGYTFGSGTRLTVV.

V usage is TRBV9 and J usage is TRBJ1-4; 8 nucleotides line up with TRBD1. This CDR3 region has 15 residues. CDR1 and CDR2 from the germline V gene are SGDLS and YYNGEE. V shed 2 bases, J shed 12 bases, and the junction held 12 bases outside the gene matches. The DNA for the CDR3 is TGTGCCAGCAGCGTGGGCGGCGCGGCACAGGGGGAACTGTTTTTT. Amino acids: CASSVGGAAQGELFF.

The chain recombines TRBV10-1 with TRBJ2-3; 8 bases line up with TRBD2. Germline loops: CDR1 WNHNN, CDR2 SYGVQD (reference sequence). V was pared by 11 bases and J by 4 bases, with 8 bases of the junction left unmatched. The CDR3 sequence is 13 residues long. CDR3 in amino acids: CALISGEADTQYF. The CDR3 bases are TGCGCCCTTATTAGCGGGGAGGCAGATACGCAGTATTTT.

V gene TRBV14 combines with J gene TRBJ2-1; D is uncertain. This CDR3 is 13 amino acids long. Germline loops: CDR1 SGHDN, CDR2 FVKESK. V lost 1 base and J 15 bases, leaving 16 bases between the germline ends. This CDR3 reads CASSQGVGTTRFF. In nucleotides, the CDR3 is TGTGCCAGCAGCCAAGGGGTGGGCACAACCCGGTTCTTC.

A few counts support this clone. The sample carries other DNA sequences with the same CDR3. J is TRBJ1-2 and V is TRBV6-5, with TRBD1 matching over 7 bases. The CDR3 loop spans 13 amino acids. CDR1 is MNHEY, CDR2 SVGAGI, per germline. J lost 2 bases, V lost 6 bases, and 3 bases had no gene match. CDR3 region: CASSRGQNYGYTF. The CDR3 DNA is TGTGCCAGCAGCCGGGGACAGAACTATGGCTACACCTTC.

CDR3 sequence (DNA): TGTGCCAGCAGTTTTGGCGGGGGCGGGGGAAGTCAGCCCCAGCATTTT. Translating it yields CASSFGGGGGSQPQHF. This chain connects TRBV28 to TRBJ1-5; a weak D match, TRBD1 (6 bases). CDR1 and CDR2 (germline): MDHEN, SYDVKM. The CDR3 loop spans 16 amino acids. V dropped 3 bases and J dropped 6 bases, with 18 bases sitting between them.

The V call is TRBV5-1, the J call TRBJ2-2, with D unclear. V was trimmed by 5 bases and J by 1 base, leaving 9 bases between them. Germline CDR1 and CDR2: SGHRS and YFSETQ. The CDR3 sequence is 14 residues long. In nucleotides, the CDR3 is TGCGCCAGCAGGCCTTTAATGAACACCGGGGAGCTGTTTTTT. Translated, it gives CASRPLMNTGELFF.

This clone was seen a few times. This chain connects TRBV27 to TRBJ1-2, with TRBD1 as a possible D gene (6 bases). Germline CDR1 is MNHEY and CDR2 is SMNVEV (reference sequence). Trimming left V 1 base short and J 6 bases short, with 9 bases between. This CDR3 comprises 13 residues. This CDR3 reads CASSLWAGDGYTF. In DNA form, the CDR3 reads TGTGCCAGCAGTTTATGGGCAGGGGATGGCTACACCTTC.

About this clone itself: A junction end diverges from the germline sequence, so it may reflect a read error. The chain combines TRBV20-1 with TRBJ2-3, with D maybe TRBD2 (6 bases). The germline CDR1 and CDR2 sequences are DFQATT and SNEGSKA (reference sequence). CDR3 size: 11 residues. The CDR3: CSASHRDSLHF. For the CDR3, the DNA is TGCAGTGCTAGTCACCGGGACTCCCTCCATTTT.

In the case of this clone: Other DNA variants within this sample encode the same CDR3. This rearrangement joins TRBV29-1 to TRBJ1-1; no reliable D call. Trimming left V 7 bases short and J 2 bases short, with 5 bases between. From germline, CDR1 is SQVTM and CDR2 ANQGSEA. The CDR3 contains 10 residues. DNA of the CDR3: TGCAGCGCGCGCAACACTGAAGCTTTCTTT. Amino acids: CSARNTEAFF.